This T cell receptor beta chain was captured by sequencing in a study of CD8 T cells in ankylosing spondylitis. Study results and caveats: CD8+ cells made up the disease-linked clones, which were relatively rare in peripheral blood. One TCR beta motif, made up of eight or nine highly homologous variants, appeared characteristic of ankylosing spondylitis blood. The clones that were linked to disease were reported to be significantly enriched in matched synovial fluid samples from ankylosing spondylitis patients.

TCRdb reprocessed the 5' RACE reads via MiXCR and lists one record per CDR3 protein. The sample shows 300,000 to 350,000 distinct CDR3 sequences, less than 25% of them seen only once. CDR1 SQVTM and CDR2 ANQGSEA come from the germline V gene. With 0 bases removed from V and 0 bases from J, the gap between germline ends came to 9 bases. This CDR3 has 16 residues. This clonotype turned up a few times. Its antigen is undetermined. Source material: blood, either unsorted or a sorted T cell fraction (not recorded which). The gene calls are TRBV29-1 and TRBJ2-6; D uncertain. The TCR was taken from a female donor with ankylosing spondylitis or in good health (not recorded which). The CDR3 sequence: CSVEDQANSGANVLTF. CDR3 DNA sequence: TGCAGCGTTGAAGATCAGGCAAACTCTGGGGCCAACGTCCTGACTTTC.